These 29 T cell receptor beta chains originate from one sample sequenced in a study of metastatic and nonmetastatic thyroid tumors (dated by TCRdb to the early 2020s). Receptor amplification or capture employed PCR. Sequencing relied on an Illumina HiSeq 4000. TCRdb handled the public reads itself, with Q25 trimming in fastp and clone calling in MiXCR, and kept productive beta chains. For this sample the table gives over 25,000 clones, of which roughly 15% were detected only once. In total, the top ten clones hold about 4.4% of the sample. Before undergoing thyroid surgery, none of the patients had been given any kind of treatment. Sequencing was performed on blood. The receptor source for this set is a female donor with papillary thyroid cancer or a benign thyroid nodule (not recorded which). Some clones in this sample may be carry-over from other donors' samples.

The table lists this clone with many counts. The V gene is TRBV30, the J gene TRBJ2-7; 15 bases are shared with TRBD2. This CDR3 is built from 14 residues. Germline V gene data show CDR1 as GTSNPN and CDR2 as SVGIG (reference sequence). V lost 3 bases, J lost 6 bases, and 3 bases stayed unmatched. The CDR3 nucleotides read TGTGCCTGGAGGGGACTAGCGGGAGGTTCCGAGCAGTACTTC. Translated, it gives CAWRGLAGGSEQYF. Using reference TRBV30 and TRBJ2-7 for the parts outside the CDR3, the full variable domain is SQTIHQWPATLVQPVGSPLSLECTVEGTSNPNLYWYRQAAGRGLQLLFYSVGIGQISSEVPQNLSASRPQDRQFILSSKKLLLSDSGFYLCAWRGLAGGSEQYFGPGTRLTVT.

This chain links TRBV10-3 with TRBJ2-3; D is unclear. V was shortened by 6 bases and J by 4 bases, with 8 bases between the two germline ends. Germline assignment: CDR1 ENHRY and CDR2 SYGVKD. The length of the CDR3 is 12 residues. Here the CDR3 DNA reads TGTGCCATCAGACTTTCAGCAGATACGCAGTATTTT. Encoded protein: CAIRLSADTQYF.

This clone appeared many times. The chain links TRBV6-1 to TRBJ2-7, with 9 bases matching TRBD1. V shed 6 bases and J 3 bases; nucleotides not matched to a gene: 12. The length of the CDR3 is 16 residues. Germline assignment: CDR1 MNHNS and CDR2 SASEGT. CDR3 nucleotides: TGTGCCAGCAGAGCTCTAGTCGGACAGGGGAACTACGAGCAGTACTTC. As protein: CASRALVGQGNYEQYF.

In this sample, this clone turned up many times. V usage is TRBV15 and J usage is TRBJ1-1; 9 nucleotides align to TRBD1. The CDR3 extends over 14 amino acids. The V gene end was trimmed by 8 bases and the J gene end by 4 bases; junction bases not matched to a gene: 8. Per germline, CDR1 LNHNV and CDR2 YYDKDF (reference sequence). CDR3 sequence (DNA): TGTGCCACCGCCCGACAGGGGGAGGCCACTGAAGCTTTCTTT. Its protein product is CATARQGEATEAFF.

This clone was found many times. The V and J genes are TRBV5-4 and TRBJ2-1; D remains ambiguous. CDR3 length equals 11 residues. From germline, CDR1 is SGHNT and CDR2 YYREEE (reference sequence). V was cut by 2 bases and J by 10 bases, with 7 bases left in between. CDR3 protein: CASSFVGEQFF. The CDR3 nucleotides read TGTGCCAGCAGCTTTGTAGGGGAGCAGTTCTTC. Full variable domain (rest looked up from reference TRBV5-4 and TRBJ2-1): ETGVTQSPTHLIKTRGQQVTLRCSSQSGHNTVSWYQQALGQGPQFIFQYYREEENGRGNFPPRFSGLQFPNYSSELNVNALELDDSALYLCASSFVGEQFFGPGTRLTVL.

This clone has ten or more counts. The chain combines TRBV5-1 with TRBJ1-2; TRBD1 matches at 8 bases. The germline V gene has CDR1 SGHRS and CDR2 YFSETQ. The CDR3 extends over 16 amino acids. V lost 4 bases to trimming and J lost 7 bases; unmatched junction nucleotides: 15. The CDR3 spells CASSPDGQGAQSGYTF. The CDR3 region has the DNA TGCGCCAGCAGCCCCGATGGGCAGGGGGCTCAGAGTGGCTACACCTTC.

This clone was seen at least ten times. The chain carries TRBV7-9 and TRBJ2-5; no reliable D call. The germline CDR1 and CDR2 sequences are SEHNR and FQNEAQ (reference sequence). The CDR3 has 11 residues. V lost 4 bases, J lost 3 bases, and 3 bases lay in between. The CDR3 region has the DNA TGTGCCAGCAGCTGGGAAGAGACCCAGTACTTC. Amino acid sequence: CASSWEETQYF.

This clone came up many times. This sequence joins TRBV4-2 and TRBJ1-2; weak D call: TRBD1 (5 bases). The CDR3 runs to 15 residues. Trimming took 4 bases from V and 0 from J, leaving 12 bases between them. The germline gives CDR1 LGHNA, CDR2 YNFKEQ. CDR3 DNA sequence: TGTGCCAGCAGCCCCAGCGACAGATCTAACTATGGCTACACCTTC. Amino acid sequence: CASSPSDRSNYGYTF.

J is TRBJ2-7 and V is TRBV30; no reliable D call. Germline V lookup: CDR1 GTSNPN, CDR2 SVGIG (reference sequence). The length of the CDR3 is 12 residues. V lost 5 bases to trimming and J lost 0 bases, with 8 bases between them. Here the CDR3 reads CAWAFSSYEQYF. In nucleotides, the CDR3 is TGTGCCTGGGCTTTTAGCTCCTACGAGCAGTACTTC.

This clone was observed many times. The rearrangement uses TRBV11-3 and TRBJ2-1; 8 bases align to TRBD2. V shed 5 bases and J 4 bases; nucleotides not matched to a gene: 4. This CDR3 region has 14 residues. Looked up from germline, CDR1 is SGHNT and CDR2 is YENEEA. CDR3: CASSPSGGYNEQFF. The CDR3 coding sequence is TGTGCCAGCAGCCCCAGCGGGGGTTACAATGAGCAGTTCTTC.

The chain is built from TRBV7-2 and TRBJ2-6; possibly TRBD1 for D (5 bases). Trimming left V 2 bases short and J 3 bases short, with 26 bases between. The CDR3 has 21 residues. Germline CDR1 reads SGHTA; CDR2 reads FQGNSA. CDR3 DNA sequence: TGTGCCAGCAGCTTATACCCCAACCCACTCTGGGGCCAAGGTGGGGCCAACGTCCTGACTTTC. Its protein product is CASSLYPNPLWGQGGANVLTF. The whole variable domain, remainder taken from reference TRBV7-2 and TRBJ2-6, is GAGVSQSPSNKVTEKGKDVELRCDPISGHTALYWYRQSLGQGLEFLIYFQGNSAPDKSGLPSDRFSAERTGGSVSTLTIQRTQQEDSAVYLCASSLYPNPLWGQGGANVLTFGAGSRLTVL.

This clone was found many times. V usage is TRBV7-6 and J usage is TRBJ2-7; tentatively, D is TRBD1 or TRBD2 (7 bases each). The CDR3 runs to 15 residues. Germline CDR1 SGHVS, CDR2 FNYEAQ. Trimming took off 1 base at V and 2 bases at J, with 12 bases between the two ends. The CDR3 protein is CASSLGGGGTYEQYF. The CDR3 DNA reads as TGTGCCAGCAGCTTAGGGGGAGGGGGCACCTACGAGCAGTACTTC.

The J gene is TRBJ2-5, the V gene TRBV27; D is unresolved. CDR3 length: 11 residues. The V gene's germline CDR1 is MNHEY and CDR2 SMNVEV (reference sequence). V lost 8 bases and J lost 5, with 9 bases in between. The CDR3 coding sequence is TGTGCCAGCCGCCGAGGTGAGACCCAGTACTTC. This translates into CASRRGETQYF.

Many counts were recorded for this clone. This chain links TRBV15 with TRBJ2-3; tentative D call: TRBD1 (6 bases). This CDR3 is 16 amino acids long. Looked up from germline, CDR1 is LNHNV and CDR2 is YYDKDF (reference sequence). V lost 3 bases and J lost 5, with 18 bases in between. CDR3 coding DNA: TGTGCCACCAGCAGGACGGGGACACCAACGAGAGATACGCAGTATTTT. Translating gives CATSRTGTPTRDTQYF.

Many counts were recorded for this clone. The gene calls are TRBV7-3 and TRBJ2-5; perhaps TRBD2 as D (5 bases). The CDR3 sequence is 13 residues long. V gave up 2 bases and J gave up 6 bases, with 10 bases separating them. Germline V gene lookup returns CDR1 SGHTA and CDR2 FQGTGA. DNA of the CDR3: TGTGCCAGCAGCTTAGGGGAGTTCCAGACCCAGTACTTC. Translated: CASSLGEFQTQYF. Filled out from reference TRBV7-3 and TRBJ2-5, the complete variable domain reads GAGVSQTPSNKVTEKGKYVELRCDPISGHTALYWYRQSLGQGPEFLIYFQGTGAADDSGLPNDRFFAVRPEGSVSTLKIQRTERGDSAVYLCASSLGEFQTQYFGPGTRLLVL.

This clone appeared a few times. The chain uses TRBV5-1 and TRBJ1-2; D is ambiguous. The CDR3 spans 13 residues. V lost 0 bases and J lost 3, with 6 bases in between. Germline assignment: CDR1 SGHRS and CDR2 YFSETQ. The CDR3 reads CASSLEQHYGYTF. CDR3 in DNA: TGCGCCAGCAGCTTGGAGCAGCACTATGGCTACACCTTC.

This clone was counted a few times. The V call is TRBV12-3 or TRBV12-4, the J call TRBJ1-2; D might be TRBD1 (6 bases). Trimming left V 10 bases short and J 8 bases short, with 14 bases between. The CDR3 has 11 amino acids. CDR3 sequence reads: CATGDQGGYTF. CDR3 in DNA: TGTGCCACCGGGGACCAGGGGGGCTACACCTTC.

Relative to its sample, this clone is medium-sized. The chain employs TRBV28 and TRBJ1-6; D perhaps matches TRBD1 (5 bases). The ends were cut back, 2 bases at V and 2 bases at J, with 10 bases in the middle. The germline CDR1 and CDR2 sequences are MDHEN and SYDVKM. The CDR3 runs 16 residues. CDR3 bases: TGTGCCAGCAGTTTAGAGAAGGGGACCTATAATTCACCCCTCCACTTT. Amino acids: CASSLEKGTYNSPLHF.

This clone turned up a few times. This chain connects TRBV27 to TRBJ2-7; D possibly uses TRBD1 or TRBD2 (5 bases each). The V gene's germline CDR1 is MNHEY and CDR2 SMNVEV (reference sequence). The CDR3 totals 12 residues. Between the trimmed V and J ends, which lost 6 bases and 8 bases, there was a span of 14 bases. The CDR3 sequence: CASSPNPGQQYF. Written as DNA, the CDR3 is TGTGCCAGCAGCCCAAATCCGGGACAGCAGTACTTC.

In its sample, this clone was seen many times. The V and J genes are TRBV5-1 and TRBJ2-5; 8 bases align to TRBD2. CDR3 length: 14 amino acids. J lost 4 bases, V lost 3 bases, and 5 bases had no gene match. Per germline, CDR1 SGHRS and CDR2 YFSETQ. CDR3 sequence: CASSSNLAGETQYF. Here the CDR3 DNA reads TGCGCCAGCAGCTCCAACCTAGCGGGAGAGACCCAGTACTTC.

Many counts were recorded for this clone. The rearrangement uses TRBV4-2 and TRBJ1-2; tentatively, D is TRBD1 (5 bases). The CDR3 covers 13 residues. Deletions cut 3 bases from V and 8 bases from J, with 13 bases between. The V gene's germline CDR1 is LGHNA and CDR2 YNFKEQ. The chain's CDR3 is CASSQGPAEGYTF. CDR3 nucleotide sequence: TGTGCCAGCAGCCAGGGGCCCGCGGAGGGCTACACCTTC.

The chain uses TRBV7-6 and TRBJ2-7; D is uncertain. V was clipped by 5 bases and J by 1 base, with 18 bases between them. Germline loops: CDR1 SGHVS, CDR2 FNYEAQ. There are 16 residues in the CDR3. CDR3: CASSDLSPVGSYEQYF. The CDR3 coding sequence is TGTGCCAGCAGCGACCTCAGCCCGGTTGGGTCCTACGAGCAGTACTTC.

This clone was seen repeatedly, ten times or more. The V and J genes are TRBV6-2 or TRBV6-3 and TRBJ1-6; 7 bases map to TRBD1. There are 14 residues in the CDR3. Germline values: CDR1 MNHEY, CDR2 SVGEGT. The V segment lost 5 bases and the J segment 5 bases; nucleotides outside the gene matches: 3. Here the CDR3 DNA reads TGTGCCAGCAGTAAGGACAGGAATAATTCACCCCTCCACTTT. Translated: CASSKDRNNSPLHF.

A note on this clone: One base away lies a much larger clone, so this may be a sequencing read error. The V gene is TRBV6-1, the J gene TRBJ2-7; 8 bases match TRBD1. The germline V gene has CDR1 MNHNS and CDR2 SASEGT. The CDR3 runs 15 residues. After removal of 6 bases from V and 2 bases from J, the junction contained 9 bases not matched to a gene. DNA for the CDR3: TGTGCCAGCAGAAAAACAGGGGGACCAGCCTACGAGCAGTACTTC. Amino acids: CASRKTGGPAYEQYF.

This clone came up many times. The chain's CDR3 is CSARVPREGLYNEQFF. The CDR3, as DNA: TGCAGTGCTAGAGTCCCACGGGAGGGCCTCTACAATGAGCAGTTCTTC. The chain uses TRBV20-1 and TRBJ2-1; TRBD2 matches 8 bases. Per the germline V gene, CDR1 is DFQATT and CDR2 is SNEGSKA (reference sequence). This CDR3 is 16 amino acids long. After removal of 1 base from V and 3 bases from J, the junction contained 8 bases not matched to a gene.

This clone was seen more than once but under ten times. The chain is built from TRBV6-1 and TRBJ1-1, with a weak D call TRBD1 (6 bases). The CDR3 is made up of 14 amino acids. Germline CDR1 reads MNHNS; CDR2 reads SASEGT. V lost 4 bases and J 1 base, leaving 10 bases between the germline ends. The CDR3: CASSVRGWNTEAFF. CDR3 bases: TGTGCCAGCAGTGTCAGGGGATGGAACACTGAAGCTTTCTTT.

This rearrangement joins TRBV6-1 to TRBJ2-2; TRBD1 matches at 7 bases. CDR3 size: 15 residues. V dropped 1 base and J dropped 7; count of bases not matched to a gene: 6. Germline assignment: CDR1 MNHNS and CDR2 SASEGT. In nucleotides, the CDR3 is TGTGCCAGCAGTGAAGACACAGGGGCGTGCGGGGAGCTGTTTTTT. Translation gives CASSEDTGACGELFF.

This clone has ten or more counts. The rearrangement links TRBV7-8 to TRBJ1-6; D gene uncertain. V gave up 5 bases and J gave up 5 bases, with 19 bases separating them. The CDR3 contains 17 residues. In germline, CDR1 is SGHVS, CDR2 FQNEAQ. The CDR3 sequence: CASSLNSHLPNNSPLHF. Written as DNA, the CDR3 is TGTGCCAGCAGCCTTAACTCGCATCTCCCCAATAATTCACCCCTCCACTTT.

Many counts were recorded for this clone. The chain uses TRBV5-1 and TRBJ2-1; tentatively, D is TRBD1 (6 bases). Trimming cost V 1 base and J 9 bases, with 14 bases left between them. This CDR3 spans 14 amino acids. From germline, CDR1 is SGHRS and CDR2 YFSETQ. In DNA form, the CDR3 reads TGCGCCAGCAGCTTGCGGCCGCAGGGGAGTGAGCAGTTCTTC. As protein: CASSLRPQGSEQFF.